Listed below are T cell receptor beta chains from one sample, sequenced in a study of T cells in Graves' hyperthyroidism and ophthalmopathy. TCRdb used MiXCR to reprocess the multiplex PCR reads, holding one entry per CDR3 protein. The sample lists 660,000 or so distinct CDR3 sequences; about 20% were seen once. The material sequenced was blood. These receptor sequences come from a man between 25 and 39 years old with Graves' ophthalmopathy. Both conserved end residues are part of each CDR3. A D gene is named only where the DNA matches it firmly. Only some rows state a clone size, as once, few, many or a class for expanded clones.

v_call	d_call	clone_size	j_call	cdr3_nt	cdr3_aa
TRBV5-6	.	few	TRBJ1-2	TGTGCCAGCAGCTTGGCCCCGGGAGGAGGCTACACCTTC	CASSLAPGGGYTF
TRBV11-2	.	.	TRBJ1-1	TGTGCCAGCAGCTTGGGCCAGGCGAACGCTGAAGCTTTCTTT	CASSLGQANAEAFF
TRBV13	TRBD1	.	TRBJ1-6	TGTGCCAGCAGCTCGGGACAGTTAAGTCGTCTCCCACCCCTCCACTTT	CASSSGQLSRLPPLHF
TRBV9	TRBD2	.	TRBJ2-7	TGTGCCAGCAGCAAAGGACTAGCGGGAATCCCAGTTTCTCACGAGCAGTACTTC	CASSKGLAGIPVSHEQYF
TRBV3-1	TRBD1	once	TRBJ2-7	TGTGCCAGCAGCCAAGGTGCAGGGGGCAGCTACGAGCAGTACTTC	CASSQGAGGSYEQYF
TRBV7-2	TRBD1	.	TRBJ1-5	TGTGCCAGCAGCAAGGACAGGGGGCTCAATCAGCCCCAGCATTTT	CASSKDRGLNQPQHF
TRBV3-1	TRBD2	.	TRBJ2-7	TGTGCCAGCAGCCCCTCGGGGCTAGCGGACCTTTTGCAGTACTTC	CASSPSGLADLLQYF
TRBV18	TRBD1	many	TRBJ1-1	TGTGCCAGCTCCCCGCCACAGGGGTCCGGTGAAGCTTTCTTT	CASSPPQGSGEAFF
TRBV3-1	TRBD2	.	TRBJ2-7	TGTGCCAGCAGCCAGGTTCCGGGACTAGCGGGGACCTTTTACGAGCAGTACTTC	CASSQVPGLAGTFYEQYF
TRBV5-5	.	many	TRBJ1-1	TGTGCCAGCAGCCACGTTAACACTGAAGCTTTCTTT	CASSHVNTEAFF
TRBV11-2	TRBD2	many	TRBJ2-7	TGTGCCAGCAGCTTATTCTCCCTCGATCTAGCGGGGGTTGGGTACGAGCAGTACTTC	CASSLFSLDLAGVGYEQYF
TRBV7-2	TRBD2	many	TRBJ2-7	TGTGCCAGCAGCCAAACCATAGCGGGTCTCTACGAGCAGTACTTC	CASSQTIAGLYEQYF
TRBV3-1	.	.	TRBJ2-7	TGTGCCAGCAGCTCCCGGGACGGTACCCACGAGCAGTACTTC	CASSSRDGTHEQYF
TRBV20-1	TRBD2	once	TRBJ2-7	TGCAGTGCCCCACTAGCGGGAGAGTACGAGCAGTACTTC	CSAPLAGEYEQYF
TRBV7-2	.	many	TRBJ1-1	TGTGCCAGCAGCTTAGTGGGGGGGGCGCCGGTGGAAGCTTTCTTT	CASSLVGGAPVEAFF
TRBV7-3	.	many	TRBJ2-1	TGTGCCAGCAGCTTAACGGGAGCGGTCAATGAGCAGTTCTTC	CASSLTGAVNEQFF
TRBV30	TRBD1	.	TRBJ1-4	TGTGCCTGGAGTCCCCCCAGGGGGGGTTTGGAAAAACTGTTTTTT	CAWSPPRGGLEKLFF
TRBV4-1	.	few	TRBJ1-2	TGCGCCAGCAGCCAAGATCCGGCTCGTGGCTACACCTTC	CASSQDPARGYTF
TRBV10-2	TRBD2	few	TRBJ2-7	TGCGCCAGCAGCTACGGGACTAGCGGGATCGCCTACGAGCAGTACTTC	CASSYGTSGIAYEQYF
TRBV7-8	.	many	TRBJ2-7	TGTGCCAGCAAAACGGGTTACTACGAGCAGTACTTC	CASKTGYYEQYF
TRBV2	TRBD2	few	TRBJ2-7	TGTGCCGGCTTGACCCGGACTAGCGGGTCCTACGAGCAGTACTTC	CAGLTRTSGSYEQYF
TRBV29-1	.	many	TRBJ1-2	TGCAGCGTCTCCTTGAATGGGCGGGGAAACTATGGCTACACCTTC	CSVSLNGRGNYGYTF
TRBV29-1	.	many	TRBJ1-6	TGCAGCGTCGCCCTACAGGGTCTAGGGTCACCCCTCCACTTT	CSVALQGLGSPLHF
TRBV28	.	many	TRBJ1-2	TGTGCCAGCAGTTTATCCCCTAACTATGGCTACACCTTC	CASSLSPNYGYTF
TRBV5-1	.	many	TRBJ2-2	TGCGCCAGCAGCGGGGCAGCCGCGAACACCGGGGAGCTGTTTTTT	CASSGAAANTGELFF
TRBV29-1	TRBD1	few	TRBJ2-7	TGCAGCGTTGTGTCCGACAGGGCCTACGAGCAGTACTTC	CSVVSDRAYEQYF
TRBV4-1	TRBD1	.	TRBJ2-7	TGCGCCAGCAGCCTTAAGTTGCCAGGGGGCGACGAGCAGTACTTC	CASSLKLPGGDEQYF
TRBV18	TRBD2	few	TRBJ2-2	TGTGCCAGCTCACCGGGCGGTAGCGGGGCATCTACCGGGGAGCTGTTTTTT	CASSPGGSGASTGELFF
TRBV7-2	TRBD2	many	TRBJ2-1	TGTGCCAGCAGCTTAGCTTCGAGCGGGAGAAATGAGCAGTTCTTC	CASSLASSGRNEQFF
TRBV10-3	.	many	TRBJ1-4	TGTGCCATCAGTGAGTCGACGGGAGTCACTAATGAAAAACTGTTTTTT	CAISESTGVTNEKLFF
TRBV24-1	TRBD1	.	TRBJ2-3	TGTGCCACCAGTGAAACAGGGGGCGGCACAGATACGCAGTATTTT	CATSETGGGTDTQYF
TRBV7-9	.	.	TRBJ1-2	TGTGCCAGCAGCTTGCCCGAACAGGGTAACTATGGCTACACCTTC	CASSLPEQGNYGYTF
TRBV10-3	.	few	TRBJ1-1	TGTGCCATCAAAGTAGGAGTCACTGAAGCTTTCTTT	CAIKVGVTEAFF
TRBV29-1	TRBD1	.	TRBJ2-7	TGCAGCGTTGAGGGGTACAGGGGGCTCCACGAGCAGTACTTC	CSVEGYRGLHEQYF
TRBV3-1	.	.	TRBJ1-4	TGTGCCAGCAGCCAAGAAGGTCAGGTTAATGAAAAACTGTTTTTT	CASSQEGQVNEKLFF
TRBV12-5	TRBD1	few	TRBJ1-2	TGTGCTAGTGGTTCGACAGAAAAAACAGGGGGTGCTAACTATGGCTACACCTTC	CASGSTEKTGGANYGYTF
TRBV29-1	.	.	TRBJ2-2	TGCAGCGTTGACCCACGTGGGAACACCGGGGAGCTGTTTTTT	CSVDPRGNTGELFF
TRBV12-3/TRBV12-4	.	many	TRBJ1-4	TGTGCCAGCCAACGGGGAGCAACTAATGAAAAACTGTTTTTT	CASQRGATNEKLFF
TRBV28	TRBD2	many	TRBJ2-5	TGTGCCAGCAGTTGGACTAGCGGGAGGTCGGGAGAGACCCAGTACTTC	CASSWTSGRSGETQYF
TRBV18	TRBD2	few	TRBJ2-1	TGTGCCAGCTCCGCCGGGGGGAGAACCGGAAATGAGCAGTTCTTC	CASSAGGRTGNEQFF
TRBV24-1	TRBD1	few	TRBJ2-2	TGTGCCACCAGTGGGGGACAGCGAACCGGGGAGCTGTTTTTT	CATSGGQRTGELFF
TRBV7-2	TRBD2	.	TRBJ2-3	TGTGCCAGCAGCTTTCGACTAGCGGGCACAGATACGCAGTATTTT	CASSFRLAGTDTQYF
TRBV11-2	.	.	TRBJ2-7	TGTGCCAGCAGCTTAGATATGGGGTCCTCCTACGAGCAGTACTTC	CASSLDMGSSYEQYF
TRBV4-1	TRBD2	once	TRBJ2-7	TGCGCCAGCAGCCAAAATGGACTAGCGGGAGCCTCGGGGTTTGAGCAGTACTTC	CASSQNGLAGASGFEQYF
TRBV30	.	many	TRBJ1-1	TGTGCCTGGAGTGTGGGAGGGTTGAACACTGAAGCTTTCTTT	CAWSVGGLNTEAFF
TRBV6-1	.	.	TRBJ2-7	TGTGCCACCAGTCCAGGGGGGTCCTACGAGCAGTACTTC	CATSPGGSYEQYF
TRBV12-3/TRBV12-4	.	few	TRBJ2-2	TGTGCCAGCAGTTTATCTGGGGCACTTAACACCGGGGAGCTGTTTTTT	CASSLSGALNTGELFF